Listed below are T cell receptor beta chains from one sample, sequenced in a study of OX40 agonist ivuxolimab in advanced cancers. Clones were read by immunoSEQ multiplex PCR, and TCRdb kept only the in-frame ones, dropping some. This sample has fewer than 6,000 clones; less than 75% occur once, and the top ten carry around 69%. The material was CD4+ or CD8+ T cells sorted from blood, obtained in a trial of the OX40 agonist ivuxolimab. Receptor source: an adult with an advanced solid tumor such as melanoma, head and neck, liver or kidney cancer. Both conserved end residues are part of each CDR3. The order of the fields is D gene, V gene, J gene, CDR3 length, CDR3 protein. The D gene is left open where the match is weak.

D gene: TRBD1
V gene: TRBV2
J gene: TRBJ1-2
CDR3 length: 16
CDR3 protein: CASSLGPDRGLNGYTF

D gene: NA
V gene: TRBV25-1
J gene: TRBJ2-7
CDR3 length: 12
CDR3 protein: CASGDGSYEQYF

D gene: TRBD1
V gene: TRBV2
J gene: TRBJ2-5
CDR3 length: 14
CDR3 protein: CASRRTGSQETQYF

D gene: NA
V gene: TRBV7-9
J gene: TRBJ2-1
CDR3 length: 15
CDR3 protein: CASSLDWGGYNEQFF

D gene: NA
V gene: TRBV19
J gene: TRBJ2-7
CDR3 length: 14
CDR3 protein: CASSAGHHPYEQYF

D gene: NA
V gene: TRBV18
J gene: TRBJ2-3
CDR3 length: 13
CDR3 protein: CASSPASTDTQYF

D gene: TRBD1
V gene: TRBV27
J gene: TRBJ2-7
CDR3 length: 17
CDR3 protein: CASSSGPPGQGIYEQYF

D gene: TRBD1
V gene: TRBV4-1
J gene: TRBJ1-2
CDR3 length: 16
CDR3 protein: CASSQGWQGARYGYTF

D gene: NA
V gene: TRBV27
J gene: TRBJ2-7
CDR3 length: 14
CDR3 protein: CASSSGGGVYEQYF

D gene: TRBD1
V gene: TRBV5-1
J gene: TRBJ2-3
CDR3 length: 14
CDR3 protein: CASKSGQDIDTQYF

D gene: TRBD1
V gene: TRBV28
J gene: TRBJ1-2
CDR3 length: 15
CDR3 protein: CASSFPGDSLYGYTF

D gene: NA
V gene: TRBV5-3
J gene: TRBJ2-7
CDR3 length: 14
CDR3 protein: CASSGWDNLYEQYF

D gene: TRBD2
V gene: TRBV19
J gene: TRBJ2-4
CDR3 length: 14
CDR3 protein: CASVASGEPNIQYF

D gene: NA
V gene: TRBV6-6
J gene: TRBJ1-2
CDR3 length: 12
CDR3 protein: CASSLIGDGYTF

D gene: TRBD1
V gene: TRBV7-9
J gene: TRBJ2-5
CDR3 length: 14
CDR3 protein: CASSSRTGQETQYF

D gene: NA
V gene: TRBV29-1
J gene: TRBJ2-7
CDR3 length: 13
CDR3 protein: CSVESNLGYEQYF

D gene: TRBD1
V gene: TRBV5-1
J gene: TRBJ1-4
CDR3 length: 15
CDR3 protein: CASKIDRGSGEKLFF

D gene: NA
V gene: TRBV4-1
J gene: TRBJ2-7
CDR3 length: 12
CDR3 protein: CASSPNRAEQYF

D gene: TRBD1
V gene: TRBV15
J gene: TRBJ2-5
CDR3 length: 16
CDR3 protein: CATSIWTGGAGETQYF

D gene: TRBD1
V gene: TRBV7-2
J gene: TRBJ1-1
CDR3 length: 14
CDR3 protein: CASSRGQVNTEAFF

D gene: NA
V gene: TRBV5-8
J gene: TRBJ1-5
CDR3 length: 14
CDR3 protein: CASTFFAGNQPQHF

D gene: NA
V gene: TRBV6-1
J gene: TRBJ2-3
CDR3 length: 15
CDR3 protein: CASSDGPEGADTQYF

D gene: TRBD1
V gene: TRBV5-5
J gene: TRBJ2-7
CDR3 length: 13
CDR3 protein: CASSAGTAYEQYF

D gene: TRBD1
V gene: TRBV6-1
J gene: TRBJ2-7
CDR3 length: 16
CDR3 protein: CASSERQGEFRDEQYF

D gene: NA
V gene: TRBV5-4
J gene: TRBJ2-7
CDR3 length: 14
CDR3 protein: CASSLVPQSYEQYF

D gene: NA
V gene: TRBV7-2
J gene: TRBJ2-5
CDR3 length: 12
CDR3 protein: CASSPLWETQYF

D gene: NA
V gene: TRBV5-6
J gene: TRBJ1-4
CDR3 length: 15
CDR3 protein: CASSPGDGGNEKLFF

D gene: NA
V gene: TRBV6-5
J gene: TRBJ1-2
CDR3 length: 13
CDR3 protein: CATWGQWIDGYTF

D gene: TRBD1
V gene: TRBV5-4
J gene: TRBJ1-2
CDR3 length: 15
CDR3 protein: CASSLPGQGANGYTF

D gene: NA
V gene: TRBV4-1
J gene: TRBJ1-1
CDR3 length: 12
CDR3 protein: CASKDFGTEAFF

D gene: NA
V gene: TRBV27
J gene: TRBJ2-2
CDR3 length: 13
CDR3 protein: CASSSSPTRELFF

D gene: TRBD1
V gene: TRBV4-1
J gene: TRBJ1-2
CDR3 length: 15
CDR3 protein: CASSPQTGSLVGYTF

D gene: TRBD1
V gene: TRBV19
J gene: TRBJ2-7
CDR3 length: 13
CDR3 protein: CASAGTGLVEQYF

D gene: NA
V gene: TRBV7-6
J gene: TRBJ1-4
CDR3 length: 17
CDR3 protein: CASSLVGPPILNEKLFF

D gene: NA
V gene: TRBV11-1
J gene: TRBJ2-7
CDR3 length: 15
CDR3 protein: CASSSGQRTSYEQYF

D gene: NA
V gene: TRBV27
J gene: TRBJ1-1
CDR3 length: 14
CDR3 protein: CASTPVGVSTEAFF

D gene: TRBD2
V gene: TRBV11-1
J gene: TRBJ2-5
CDR3 length: 15
CDR3 protein: CASSGLAGGRETQYF

D gene: TRBD2
V gene: TRBV27
J gene: TRBJ2-3
CDR3 length: 16
CDR3 protein: CASSSWTSGDIDTQYF

D gene: TRBD2
V gene: TRBV7-7
J gene: TRBJ2-5
CDR3 length: 14
CDR3 protein: CASSAGTSGETQYF

D gene: TRBD1
V gene: TRBV6-5
J gene: TRBJ2-5
CDR3 length: 15
CDR3 protein: CASSDRAGPLETQYF

D gene: NA
V gene: TRBV7-2
J gene: TRBJ2-1
CDR3 length: 17
CDR3 protein: CASSFPLTGSSYNEQFF

D gene: TRBD1
V gene: TRBV19
J gene: TRBJ2-2
CDR3 length: 16
CDR3 protein: CASSTPGTGNTGELFF

D gene: TRBD1
V gene: TRBV5-6
J gene: TRBJ1-2
CDR3 length: 16
CDR3 protein: CASSLVGTGTFYGYTF

D gene: TRBD1
V gene: TRBV29-1
J gene: TRBJ1-1
CDR3 length: 12
CDR3 protein: CSVGQGAPEAFF

D gene: NA
V gene: TRBV19
J gene: TRBJ1-1
CDR3 length: 13
CDR3 protein: CASSIQTNTEAFF

D gene: TRBD2
V gene: TRBV13
J gene: TRBJ2-2
CDR3 length: 17
CDR3 protein: CASSSREAGLNTGELFF

D gene: TRBD2
V gene: TRBV7-9
J gene: TRBJ2-7
CDR3 length: 14
CDR3 protein: CASSFAGGLEEQYF

D gene: TRBD1
V gene: TRBV19
J gene: TRBJ1-1
CDR3 length: 15
CDR3 protein: CASSIPGQWNTEAFF

D gene: TRBD1
V gene: TRBV28
J gene: TRBJ2-2
CDR3 length: 18
CDR3 protein: CASSFWGRGRLDTGELFF

D gene: NA
V gene: TRBV11-2
J gene: TRBJ2-1
CDR3 length: 14
CDR3 protein: CASSLVGYPGEQFF

D gene: TRBD1
V gene: TRBV2
J gene: TRBJ1-3
CDR3 length: 14
CDR3 protein: CASSYGTGRNTIYF

D gene: NA
V gene: TRBV14
J gene: TRBJ1-1
CDR3 length: 13
CDR3 protein: CASKWLMNTEAFF